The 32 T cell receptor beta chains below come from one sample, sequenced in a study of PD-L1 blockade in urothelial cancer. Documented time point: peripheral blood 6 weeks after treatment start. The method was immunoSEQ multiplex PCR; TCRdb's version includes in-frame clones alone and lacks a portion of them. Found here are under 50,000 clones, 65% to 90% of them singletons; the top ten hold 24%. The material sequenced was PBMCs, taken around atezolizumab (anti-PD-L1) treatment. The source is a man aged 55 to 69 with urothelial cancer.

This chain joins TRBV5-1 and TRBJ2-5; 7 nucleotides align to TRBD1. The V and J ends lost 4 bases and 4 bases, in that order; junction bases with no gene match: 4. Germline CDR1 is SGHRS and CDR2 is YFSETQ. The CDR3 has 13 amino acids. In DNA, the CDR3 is TGCGCCAGCAGCCAACAGGGGTTAGAGACCCAGTACTTC. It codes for CASSQQGLETQYF.

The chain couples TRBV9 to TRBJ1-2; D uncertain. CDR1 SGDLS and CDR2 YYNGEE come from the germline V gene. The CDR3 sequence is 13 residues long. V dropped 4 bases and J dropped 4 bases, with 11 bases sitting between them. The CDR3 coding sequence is TGTGCCAGCAGCAACCGCGGCGTCTATGGCTACACCTTC. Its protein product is CASSNRGVYGYTF.

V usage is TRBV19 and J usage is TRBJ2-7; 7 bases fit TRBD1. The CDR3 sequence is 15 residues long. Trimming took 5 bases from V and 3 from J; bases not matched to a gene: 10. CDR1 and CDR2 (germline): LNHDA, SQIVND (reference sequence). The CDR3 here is CASSFNPTGLYEQYF. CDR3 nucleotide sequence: TGTGCCAGTAGTTTCAATCCGACAGGGCTCTACGAGCAGTACTTC.

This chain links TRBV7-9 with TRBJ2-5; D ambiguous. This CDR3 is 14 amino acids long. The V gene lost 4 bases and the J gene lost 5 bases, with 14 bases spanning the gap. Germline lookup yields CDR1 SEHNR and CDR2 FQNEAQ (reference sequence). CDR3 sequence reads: CASSYSGTWETQYF. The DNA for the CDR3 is TGTGCCAGCAGCTACAGTGGTACTTGGGAGACCCAGTACTTC.

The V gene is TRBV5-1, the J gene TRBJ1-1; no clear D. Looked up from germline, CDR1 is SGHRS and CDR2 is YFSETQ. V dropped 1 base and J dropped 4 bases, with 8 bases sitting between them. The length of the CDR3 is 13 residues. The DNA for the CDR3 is TGCGCCAGCAGCTTGCCGAGGAGCACTGAAGCTTTCTTT. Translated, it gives CASSLPRSTEAFF.

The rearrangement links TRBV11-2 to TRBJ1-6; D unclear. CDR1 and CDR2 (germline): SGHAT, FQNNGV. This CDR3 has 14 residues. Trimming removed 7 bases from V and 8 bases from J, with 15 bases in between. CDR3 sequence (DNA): TGTGCCAGCACCACAAGAGGGATTGATTCACCCCTCCACTTT. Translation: CASTTRGIDSPLHF.

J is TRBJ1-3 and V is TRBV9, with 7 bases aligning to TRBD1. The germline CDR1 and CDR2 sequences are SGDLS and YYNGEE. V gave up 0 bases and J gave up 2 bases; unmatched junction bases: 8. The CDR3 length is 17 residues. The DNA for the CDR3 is TGTGCCAGCAGCGTAGGACTGACAGGGAACACTGGAAACACCATATATTTT. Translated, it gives CASSVGLTGNTGNTIYF.

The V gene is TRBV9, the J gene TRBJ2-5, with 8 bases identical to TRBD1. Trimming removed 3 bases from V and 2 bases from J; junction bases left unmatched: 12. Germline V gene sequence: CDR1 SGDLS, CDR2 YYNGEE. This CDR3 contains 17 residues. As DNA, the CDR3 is TGTGCCAGCAGCGGCCGTCGGGGGACAGGAGGACAAGAGACCCAGTACTTC. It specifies CASSGRRGTGGQETQYF.

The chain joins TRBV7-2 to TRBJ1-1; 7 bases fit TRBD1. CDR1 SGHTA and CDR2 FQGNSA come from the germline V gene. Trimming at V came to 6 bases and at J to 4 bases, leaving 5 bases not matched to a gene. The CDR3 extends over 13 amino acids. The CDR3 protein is CASRQGEPTEAFF. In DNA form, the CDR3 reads TGTGCCAGCAGGCAGGGGGAGCCCACTGAAGCTTTCTTT.

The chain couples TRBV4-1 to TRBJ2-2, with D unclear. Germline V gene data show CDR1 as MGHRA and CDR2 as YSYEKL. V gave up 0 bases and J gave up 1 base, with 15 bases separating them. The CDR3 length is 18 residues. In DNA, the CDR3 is TGCGCCAGCAGCCAAGACCCACACGGAGCACAGAACACCGGGGAGCTGTTTTTT. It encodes CASSQDPHGAQNTGELFF.

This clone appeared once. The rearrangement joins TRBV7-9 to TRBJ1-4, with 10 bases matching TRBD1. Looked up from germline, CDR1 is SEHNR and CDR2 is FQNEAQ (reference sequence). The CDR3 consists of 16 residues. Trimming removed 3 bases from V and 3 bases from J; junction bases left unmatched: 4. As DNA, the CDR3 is TGTGCCAGCAGCTTCTACGGGACAGGGGCTAATGAAAAACTGTTTTTT. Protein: CASSFYGTGANEKLFF.

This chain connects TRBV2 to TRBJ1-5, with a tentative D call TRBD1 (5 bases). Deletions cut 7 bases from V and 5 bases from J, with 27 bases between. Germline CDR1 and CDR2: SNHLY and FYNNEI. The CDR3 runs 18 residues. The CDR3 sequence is CASKPLLAGPGGDQPQHF. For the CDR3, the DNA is TGTGCCAGCAAGCCCCTATTGGCAGGTCCCGGAGGGGATCAGCCCCAGCATTTT.

The CDR3 DNA is TGTGCCAGTAGTATAGGTGGTAGCGGGAGTTCGGCCGAGCAGTACTTC. Encoded protein: CASSIGGSGSSAEQYF. The rearrangement uses TRBV19 and TRBJ2-7; 9 bases are shared with TRBD2. The CDR3 consists of 16 residues. With 1 base clipped from V and 6 bases from J, the junction kept 10 bases outside the gene matches. The germline V gene encodes CDR1 LNHDA and CDR2 SQIVND (reference sequence).

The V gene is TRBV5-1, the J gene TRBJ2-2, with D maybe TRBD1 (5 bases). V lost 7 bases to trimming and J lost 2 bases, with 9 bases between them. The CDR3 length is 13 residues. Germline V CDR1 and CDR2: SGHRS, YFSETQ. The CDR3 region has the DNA TGCGCCAGCGGGCAGGGCAACACCGGGGAGCTGTTTTTT. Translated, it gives CASGQGNTGELFF.

The CDR3: CASRAGGSYEQYF. CDR3 DNA sequence: TGTGCCAGCAGAGCGGGGGGCTCCTACGAGCAGTACTTC. This chain links TRBV6-5 with TRBJ2-7; the match to TRBD2 covers 9 bases. The CDR3 is made up of 13 amino acids. Trimming at V came to 6 bases and at J to 0 bases, leaving 0 bases not matched to a gene. Per the germline V gene, CDR1 is MNHEY and CDR2 is SVGAGI.

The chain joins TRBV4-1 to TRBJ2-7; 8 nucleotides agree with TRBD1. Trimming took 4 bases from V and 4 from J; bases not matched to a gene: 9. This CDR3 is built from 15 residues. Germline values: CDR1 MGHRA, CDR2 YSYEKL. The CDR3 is CASSPYIGTGYEQYF. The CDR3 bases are TGCGCCAGCAGCCCTTATATTGGGACAGGTTACGAGCAGTACTTC.

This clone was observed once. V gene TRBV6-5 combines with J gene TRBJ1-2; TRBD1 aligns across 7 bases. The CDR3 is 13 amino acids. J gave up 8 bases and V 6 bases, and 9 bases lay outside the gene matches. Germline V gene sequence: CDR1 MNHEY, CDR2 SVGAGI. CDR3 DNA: TGTGCCAGCAGAACTCCAGGGGGGAAAGGCTACACCTTC. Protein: CASRTPGGKGYTF.

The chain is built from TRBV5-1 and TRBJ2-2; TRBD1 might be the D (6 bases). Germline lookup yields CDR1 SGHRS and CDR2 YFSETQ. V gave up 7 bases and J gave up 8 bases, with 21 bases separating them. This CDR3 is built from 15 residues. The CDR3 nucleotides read TGCGCCAGCCGAACAAACCCTGGGGGCGTGGGGGAGCTGTTTTTT. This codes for CASRTNPGGVGELFF.

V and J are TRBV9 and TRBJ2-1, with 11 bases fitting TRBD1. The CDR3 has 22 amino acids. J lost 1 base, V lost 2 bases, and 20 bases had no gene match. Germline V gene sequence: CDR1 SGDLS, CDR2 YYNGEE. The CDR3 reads CASSVTGQGAARPETSYNEQFF. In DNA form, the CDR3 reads TGTGCCAGCAGCGTCACAGGACAGGGGGCCGCGAGACCAGAGACATCCTACAATGAGCAGTTCTTC.

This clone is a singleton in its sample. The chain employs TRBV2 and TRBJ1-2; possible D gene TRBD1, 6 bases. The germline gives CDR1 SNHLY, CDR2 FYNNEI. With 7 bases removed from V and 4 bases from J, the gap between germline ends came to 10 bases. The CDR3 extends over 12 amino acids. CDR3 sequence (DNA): TGTGCCAGCAACAGGGACCTCTATGGCTACACCTTC. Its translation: CASNRDLYGYTF.

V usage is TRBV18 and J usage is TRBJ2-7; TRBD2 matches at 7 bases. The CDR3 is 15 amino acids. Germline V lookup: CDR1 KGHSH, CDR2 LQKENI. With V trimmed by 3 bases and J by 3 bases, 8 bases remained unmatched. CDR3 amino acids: CASSPSAGRDYEQYF. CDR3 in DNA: TGTGCCAGCTCACCTTCTGCAGGGAGGGACTACGAGCAGTACTTC.

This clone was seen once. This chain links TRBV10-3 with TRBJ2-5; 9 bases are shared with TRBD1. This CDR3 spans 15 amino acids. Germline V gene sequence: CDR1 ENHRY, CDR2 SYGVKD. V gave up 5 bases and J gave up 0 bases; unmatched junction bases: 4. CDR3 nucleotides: TGTGCCATCAGTTCCGGGACAGGGAACCAAGAGACCCAGTACTTC. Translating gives CAISSGTGNQETQYF.

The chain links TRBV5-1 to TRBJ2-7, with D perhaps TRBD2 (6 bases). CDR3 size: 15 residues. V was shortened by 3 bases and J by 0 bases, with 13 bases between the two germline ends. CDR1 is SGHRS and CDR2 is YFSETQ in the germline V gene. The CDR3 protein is CASSSGREISYEQYF. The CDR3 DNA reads TGCGCCAGCAGCTCGGGACGGGAGATCTCCTACGAGCAGTACTTC.

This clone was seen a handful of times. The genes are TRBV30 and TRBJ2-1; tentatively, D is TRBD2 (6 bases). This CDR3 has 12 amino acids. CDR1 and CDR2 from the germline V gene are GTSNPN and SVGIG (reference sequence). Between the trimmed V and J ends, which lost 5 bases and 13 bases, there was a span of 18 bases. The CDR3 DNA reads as TGTGCCTGGGGTCTAAGTTGGGACTCACAGTTCTTC. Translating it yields CAWGLSWDSQFF.

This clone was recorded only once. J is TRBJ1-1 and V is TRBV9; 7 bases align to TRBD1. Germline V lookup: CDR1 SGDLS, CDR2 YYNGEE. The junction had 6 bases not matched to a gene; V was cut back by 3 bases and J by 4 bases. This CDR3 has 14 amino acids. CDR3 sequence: CASSGRGLGTEAFF. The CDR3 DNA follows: TGTGCCAGCAGCGGGAGGGGGCTGGGCACTGAAGCTTTCTTT.

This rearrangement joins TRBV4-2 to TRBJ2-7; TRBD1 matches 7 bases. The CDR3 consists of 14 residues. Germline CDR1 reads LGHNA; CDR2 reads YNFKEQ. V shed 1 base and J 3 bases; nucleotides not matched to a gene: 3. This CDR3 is CASSQAQGFYEQYF. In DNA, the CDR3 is TGTGCCAGCAGCCAAGCACAGGGGTTCTACGAGCAGTACTTC.

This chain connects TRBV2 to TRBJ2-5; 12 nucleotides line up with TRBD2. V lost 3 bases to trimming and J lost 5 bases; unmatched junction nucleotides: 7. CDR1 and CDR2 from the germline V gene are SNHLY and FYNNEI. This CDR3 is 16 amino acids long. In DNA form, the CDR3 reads TGTGCCAGCAGTGATGCTAGCGGGAGGGGACGCGAGACCCAGTACTTC. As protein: CASSDASGRGRETQYF.

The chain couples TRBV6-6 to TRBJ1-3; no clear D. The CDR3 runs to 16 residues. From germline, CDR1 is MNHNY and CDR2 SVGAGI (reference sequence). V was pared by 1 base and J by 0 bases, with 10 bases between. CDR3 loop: CASSYLVGLSGNTIYF. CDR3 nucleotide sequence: TGTGCCAGCAGTTACTTGGTCGGACTCTCTGGAAACACCATATATTTT.

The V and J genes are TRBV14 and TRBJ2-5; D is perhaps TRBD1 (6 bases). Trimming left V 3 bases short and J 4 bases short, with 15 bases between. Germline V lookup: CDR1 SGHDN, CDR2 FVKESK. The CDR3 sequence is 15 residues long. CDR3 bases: TGTGCCAGCAGCCAGCAGCCCACAGGGAGAGAGACCCAGTACTTC. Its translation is CASSQQPTGRETQYF.

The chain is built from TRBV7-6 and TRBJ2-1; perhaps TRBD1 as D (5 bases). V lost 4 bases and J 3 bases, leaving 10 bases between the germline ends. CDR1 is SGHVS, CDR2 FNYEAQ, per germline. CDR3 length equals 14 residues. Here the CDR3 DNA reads TGTGCCAGCAGCTCGAGGCAGGGCTACAATGAGCAGTTCTTC. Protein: CASSSRQGYNEQFF.

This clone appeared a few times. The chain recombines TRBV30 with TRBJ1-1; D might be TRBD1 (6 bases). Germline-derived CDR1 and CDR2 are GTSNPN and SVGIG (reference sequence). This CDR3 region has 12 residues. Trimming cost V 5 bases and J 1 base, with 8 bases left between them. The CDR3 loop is CAWGQKNTEAFF. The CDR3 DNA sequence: TGTGCCTGGGGACAGAAGAACACTGAAGCTTTCTTT.

DNA for the CDR3: TGCGCCAGCAGCTTGGATTGGACAGGGGGCGGCTACGAGCAGTACTTC. Residues: CASSLDWTGGGYEQYF. This chain connects TRBV5-1 to TRBJ2-7; 11 bases line up with TRBD1. Unmatched junction bases numbered 5, after V lost 0 bases and J lost 3 bases. Germline-derived CDR1 and CDR2 are SGHRS and YFSETQ. This CDR3 contains 16 residues. Together with reference TRBV5-1 and TRBJ2-7, the CDR3 gives the full variable domain: KAGVTQTPRYLIKTRGQQVTLSCSPISGHRSVSWYQQTPGQGLQFLFEYFSETQRNKGNFPGRFSGRQFSNSRSEMNVSTLELGDSALYLCASSLDWTGGGYEQYFGPGTRLTVT.